This T cell receptor beta chain was found in a study of blood T cell repertoires in COVID-19 (dated by TCRdb to the early 2020s). As for the study more broadly: Samples from collaborators originated in the United States, Italy and Spain and spanned both the acute and convalescent phases of COVID-19. The material from the prospective study consisted of cDNA or gDNA derived from T cells, B-cell-depleted T cells, or PBMCs. Subjects who had been exposed to COVID-19, were actively infected with it, or had recovered from it provided the deeply sampled blood TCRbeta repertoires that made up the dataset. The repertoires were released in a freely available public database meant as a resource for research on the immune response to SARS-CoV-2. Samples came from the ongoing ImmuneRACE study (first 160 participants) plus 1,254 subjects from 6 global collaborators. Nearly every sample came with metadata listing a de-identified subject ID, COVID-19 status, age in years and sex. HLA class I and class II types, where available, came from metadata supplied by the sample provider rather than from assay-based typing. Overall study results and their limits: How much clinical and demographic metadata was included differed by source and by participant, and the metadata was provided uncurated.

Enrolling through a virtual design, the prospective study's participants ranged in age from roughly 18 to 95 years and lived across 24 United States geographic areas. Cohort assignment in the prospective study relied on participant-reported clinical history from a screening survey and a study questionnaire. Mobile phlebotomists in the prospective study collected whole blood, serum and a nasopharyngeal or oropharyngeal swab from every participant. Participants in the prospective study had the option to provide additional blood draws and questionnaires over an approximately 2-month period. Prospective study blood samples were shipped either frozen or at room temperature before DNA extraction. The immunoSEQ Assay, a bias-controlled multiplex PCR, was used to amplify TCRbeta CDR3 regions from genomic DNA. The paper's data handling went like this. Within the assay, amplification of reference gene primers was used to estimate how many nucleated cells each sample contained. To quantify the absolute abundance of each unique TCRbeta CDR3 rearrangement, sequence reads were collapsed and filtered. For each sample, productive Simpson clonality was calculated by taking the square root of Simpson's diversity index across productive rearrangements. TCRdb mirrors the immuneACCESS table, restricted to in-frame sequences. Some clones are absent from its copies; in checked studies, under half trace to an unresolved V gene, and the reason for the others is unknown. That table gives V, J and clone size, and the DNA gave D and trimming. The sample table contains roughly 400,000 clones; only one count was recorded for roughly 90% of them. Roughly 2% of the sample is held by the ten biggest clonotypes.

In the case of this clone: Its antigen remains unidentified. Qualities for individual bases were not recorded, and no much larger clone is one base off.

This receptor was taken from a woman aged 40 to 50 with acute COVID-19. Sequenced: PBMCs or T cells enriched from blood (not recorded which).

The DNA is TGTGCCAGTAGTATAGATTACAGAAATGGCTACACCTTC. Translated, it gives CASSIDYRNGYTF. The sequence links TRBV19 to TRBJ1-2; there is no confident call for the D gene. Per the germline V gene (reference sequence), LNHDA is the CDR1 and SQIVND is the CDR2. Including cysteine and phenylalanine, the CDR3 has 13 amino acids. Only the CDR3 part of the read is kept: 39 bases, read in frame from the first base. Trimming takes 0 bases from V and 6 bases from J, and the germline ends sit 8 bases apart.